This T cell receptor (beta chain) stems from a study of blood T cells in healthy people across ages (dated by TCRdb to the mid-2010s). For context, the study as a whole: In model experiments, template switching captured roughly one uniquely barcoded TCR beta cDNA molecule for every two T cells. The study measured age-related changes in TCR beta repertoire diversity using deep sequencing normalized with unique cDNA molecular identifiers. The donors were divided into four age groups: young (average approximately 16 years), middle-aged (about 39), aged (around 59) and long-lived (approximately 74). To avoid experimental bias, donors of different ages were spread randomly across the sequencing lanes. Using the same blood draw, the study looked at two additional independent replicas of 1 million unique cDNA reads for two donors, one aged 18 to 30 and the other aged 80 or older.

Overall study results and their limits: Observed TCR beta diversity per million T cells fell roughly linearly with age, and a significant reduction was already apparent by age around 36. Compared with the aged group, the long-lived group had more naive CD4+ T cells, fewer expanded clones and increased TCR diversity, a pattern suggesting age selection. Total diversity estimates from one million sequenced T cells were considered lower bounds and underestimates. Donor CMV infection status was unknown, potentially confounding age-related changes in expanded clonotypes. Because profiling used bulk unsorted PBMCs, naive and antigen-experienced compartments could not be compared conclusively. Observed TCR beta diversity correlated strongly with the percentage of naive T cells measured by flow cytometry.

Of note for this clonotype: Its antigen remains unidentified. Base qualities are not provided; no much larger clone lies one nucleotide away.

Preparation of the library involved 5' RACE. The sequencing machine was an Illumina HiSeq 2500. A second roughly 6 to 11 cycle PCR used a sample-barcoded 5' primer and a J-beta primer mix. A template-switch 5' adaptor carrying 12 random nucleotides introduced a unique molecular identifier onto each TCR beta cDNA molecule. At least 2.5 million CDR3-containing paired-end reads were obtained from each sample. The Mint cDNA synthesis kit, primed by a TRBC-specific oligonucleotide, was used to synthesize first-strand cDNA from all RNA. After uracil-DNA glycosylase treatment, a first 18-cycle PCR used universal primers M1SS and BC2_uni_R on all cDNA. Concerning the study's data processing: For normalization, 1 million high-quality reads, each with a distinct molecular identifier, were randomly selected from each sample. Reads sharing molecular identifiers were discarded rather than binned into consensus sequences. CDR3 identification, clonotype clustering and error correction used MiTCR with a Q25 quality threshold and the strictest error-elimination algorithm. A nonparametric unseen species model with Euler transformation was used to estimate lower-bound total TCR beta diversity. Clones were called with MiXCR by TCRdb after fastp trimmed the public reads at Q25, and only in-frame beta chains were retained. Rows are unified per CDR3 protein, each entry keeping the most common DNA and genes. The V and J calls follow TCRdb's processing rather than the paper's. Recorded for this sample are 380,000 or so distinct CDR3 sequences; approximately 47% of them occurred a single time. Of the sample, 45% to 60% is held by the ten largest clones.

Systemically healthy Caucasian individuals from Russia, over 30 in total and aged about 6 to 90 years, were included as donors. Around 10 milliliters of peripheral blood were collected from each donor into EDTA-treated Vacutainer tubes. Ficoll-Paque density-gradient centrifugation was used to isolate PBMCs, with at least 6.5 million per sample. Total RNA, at least 5 micrograms per sample, was extracted from PBMCs with Trizol reagent. Naive CD45RAhigh/CD27high T cell percentages were measured by flow cytometry on a PBMC aliquot from every donor. Input material: blood. The sequence was obtained from a man in his sixties in good health.

The CDR3 in this case is CASSSYRGRETQYF. In nucleotide form, the sequence is TGTGCCAGCAGTTCCTACAGGGGGCGAGAGACCCAGTACTTC. The rearrangement combines TRBV27 with TRBJ2-5, with 9 bases in between that match TRBD1. Per the germline V gene (reference sequence), MNHEY is the CDR1 and SMNVEV is the CDR2. Trimmed from V: 4 bases; trimmed from J: 4 bases; junction bases lacking a gene match: 4. The CDR3, from cysteine to phenylalanine, totals 14 residues. The retained sequence is limited to the CDR3, 42 bases, with the frame set at the first base.